The TCR beta chain under discussion was sequenced for a study of T-cell memory formation after mild COVID-19. TCRdb re-called the 5' RACE reads with MiXCR, one entry per CDR3 protein. The repertoire has a few hundred thousand distinct CDR3 sequences, 20% to 25% of them found once; the top ten carry 7.5% to 10%. Study outcomes and limitations: Mainly CM and EM harbored the contracting CD4+ clones; mainly EMRA harbored the CD8+ ones. The study detected some responding clones in pre-infection memory, suggesting cross-reactive memory joined. Clones that shrank (day 15 to 85) were balanced CD4/CD8, whereas later expanders leaned CD4+.

Only a few counts were recorded for this clonotype. Its antigen is unidentified. The TCR comes from an adult woman who had mild COVID-19 (a few samples of this study predate the infection). Cell type and time point are not known. Source material: PBMCs or a T cell subset sorted from them (not recorded which).

DNA of the CDR3: TGCGCCAGCAGCCAAGAGGGACTAGCGGGCCAGCAGTTCTTC. Protein sequence: CASSQEGLAGQQFF. The chain joins TRBV4-1 to TRBJ2-1; 12 bases are shared with TRBD2. This CDR3 region has 14 residues. Trimming removed 0 bases from V and 11 bases from J; junction bases left unmatched: 2. Germline V gene lookup returns CDR1 MGHRA and CDR2 YSYEKL.